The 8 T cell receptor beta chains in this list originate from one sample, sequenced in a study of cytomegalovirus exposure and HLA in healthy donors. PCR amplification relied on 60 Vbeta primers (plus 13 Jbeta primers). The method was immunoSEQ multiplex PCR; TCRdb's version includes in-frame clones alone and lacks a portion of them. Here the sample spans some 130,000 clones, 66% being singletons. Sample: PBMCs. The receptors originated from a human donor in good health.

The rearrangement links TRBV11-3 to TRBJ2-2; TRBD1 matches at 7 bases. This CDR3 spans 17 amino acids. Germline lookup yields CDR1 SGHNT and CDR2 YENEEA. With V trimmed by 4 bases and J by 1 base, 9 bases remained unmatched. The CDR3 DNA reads TGTGCCAGCAGCTCCCCCCGGGACAGAGTGAACACCGGGGAGCTGTTTTTT. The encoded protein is CASSSPRDRVNTGELFF. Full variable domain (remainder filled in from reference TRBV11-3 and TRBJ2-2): EAGVVQSPRYKIIEKKQPVAFWCNPISGHNTLYWYLQNLGQGPELLIRYENEEAVDDSQLPKDRFSAERLKGVDSTLKIQPAELGDSAVYLCASSSPRDRVNTGELFFGEGSRLTVL.

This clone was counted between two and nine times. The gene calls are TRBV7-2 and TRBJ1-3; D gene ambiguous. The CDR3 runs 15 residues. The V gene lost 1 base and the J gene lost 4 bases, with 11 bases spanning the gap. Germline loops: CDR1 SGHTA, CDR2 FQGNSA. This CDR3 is CASSLEHFPGNTIYF. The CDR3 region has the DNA TGTGCCAGCAGCTTAGAGCACTTCCCGGGAAACACCATATATTTT.

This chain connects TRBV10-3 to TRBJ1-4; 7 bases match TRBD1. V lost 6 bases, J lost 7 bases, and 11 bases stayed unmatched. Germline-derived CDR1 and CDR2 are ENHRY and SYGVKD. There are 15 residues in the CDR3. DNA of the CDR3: TGTGCCATCAGCGAGCAAGGGGGCGCGGGTGAAAAACTGTTTTTT. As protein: CAISEQGGAGEKLFF.

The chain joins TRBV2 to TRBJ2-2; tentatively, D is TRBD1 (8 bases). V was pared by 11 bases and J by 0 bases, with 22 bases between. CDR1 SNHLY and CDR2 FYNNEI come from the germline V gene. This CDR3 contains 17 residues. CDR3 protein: CAGDRGGGLANTGELFF. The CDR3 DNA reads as TGTGCCGGTGACAGGGGCGGGGGTCTGGCGAACACCGGGGAGCTGTTTTTT.

CDR3 DNA sequence: TGTGCCAGCAGCCCTTCAAGGGGGGAGCAGTACTTC. Amino acids: CASSPSRGEQYF. The V and J genes are TRBV5-4 and TRBJ2-7; D possibly corresponds to TRBD1 (6 bases). Germline CDR1 reads SGHNT; CDR2 reads YYREEE (reference sequence). Trimming took 4 bases from V and 7 from J, leaving 12 bases between them. CDR3 size: 12 residues.

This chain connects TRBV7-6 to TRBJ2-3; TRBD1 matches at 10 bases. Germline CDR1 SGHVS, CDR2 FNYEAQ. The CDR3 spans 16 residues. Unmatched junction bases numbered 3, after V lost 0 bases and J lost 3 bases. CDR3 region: CASSLAWDRGTDTQYF. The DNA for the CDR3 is TGTGCCAGCAGCTTAGCGTGGGACAGGGGTACAGATACGCAGTATTTT.

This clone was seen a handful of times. CDR3 nucleotide sequence: TGCGCCAGCAGCCTGAAGGGGCCATATGGAAACACCATATATTTT. Its protein is CASSLKGPYGNTIYF. The chain recombines TRBV5-1 with TRBJ1-3, with a possible D match to TRBD1 (5 bases). CDR1 is SGHRS, CDR2 YFSETQ, per germline. This CDR3 is built from 15 residues. V gave up 4 bases and J gave up 3 bases, with 14 bases separating them.

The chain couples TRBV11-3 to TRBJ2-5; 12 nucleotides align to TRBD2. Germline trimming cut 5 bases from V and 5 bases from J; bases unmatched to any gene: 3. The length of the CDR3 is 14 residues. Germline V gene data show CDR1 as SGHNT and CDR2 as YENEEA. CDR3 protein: CASSPLAGGETQYF. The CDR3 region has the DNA TGTGCCAGCAGCCCACTAGCGGGAGGCGAGACCCAGTACTTC. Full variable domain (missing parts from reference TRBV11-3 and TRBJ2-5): EAGVVQSPRYKIIEKKQPVAFWCNPISGHNTLYWYLQNLGQGPELLIRYENEEAVDDSQLPKDRFSAERLKGVDSTLKIQPAELGDSAVYLCASSPLAGGETQYFGPGTRLLVL.